This T cell receptor beta chain comes out of a study of shared clonotypes between healthy human individuals (dated by TCRdb to 2019 to 2021). Regarding the study in general: A few men and a couple of women, aged 18 to 49 years, made up the cohort. Libraries were prepared and TCR repertoires were sequenced by different laboratories using diverse techniques, in order to increase sequencing depth and limit assay-specific biases. To estimate repertoire size and how much clonotypes are shared between individuals, the study performed deep sequencing of blood TCR repertoires from a few healthy adults. Per donor, three plates each were used for CD4 naive and CD4 memory, two for CD8 naive, and one for CD8 memory. Each donor's leukapheresis produced roughly between roughly 0.85 and 10 billion PBMCs. Findings and caveats that apply to the study as a whole: Compared with non-shared clonotypes, the clonotypes found in all four sorted-subset donors had higher generation probabilities. Only blood was sampled, and tissue TCR repertoires likely differ from those in blood. Estimated clonotype richness was generally larger for naive than for memory subsets. Pairwise subsampling led to the expectation that sequencing depth would affect the degree of clonotype sharing among donors. Across a few donors, roughly 5% of naive CD4, more than 3% of naive CD8, 2% to 2.5% of memory CD4, and 0.4% of memory CD8 clonotypes were shared. Because the study included a small number of donors, the genetic and exposure-history diversity represented was limited. Rarefaction of sorted-subset datasets indicated incomplete sequencing despite the large sequencing depth.

Using the deep immunoSEQ assay, multiplex PCR amplified TCR CDR3 regions from genomic DNA. For each cell subset, the extracted genomic DNA was distributed evenly across all wells of several immunoSEQ 96-well plates, and each plate served as one replicate. For sorted subsets, roughly 200 ng of genomic DNA, equivalent to around 31,000 T cell genomes, went into each replicate PCR. Purified libraries were measured with a Qubit 3.0 fluorometer, size-checked on a Bioanalyzer 2100, and measured again with the KAPA Library Quantification kit. Each immunoSEQ 96-well plate was sequenced on its own single-read 150-cycle Illumina NextSeq 550 flow cell. The authors processed their data as follows. Because the immunoSEQ output included only junctional sequences and no quality scores, the filtering could not be the same as the filtering used for full-length reads. To assign V/J genes and CDR3, sequences were annotated using PyIR, a Python wrapper for IgBLAST v1.9, with IMGT germline references. Reads with weak V/J assignments (E-value above 1e-6), missing CDR3, stop codons, out-of-frame junctions, or ambiguous translated residues were removed. V3J clonotypes were defined as sequences sharing the same inferred V gene, J gene, and CDR3 amino acid sequence. The percentage overlap between two repertoires was calculated by dividing the number of shared unique clonotypes by the size of the smaller repertoire. RTK rarefaction, the Chao1 estimator, and Recon v2.1 estimates of unobserved clonotypes were used to assess repertoire richness. OLGA was used to compute generation probabilities for all TCRbeta clonotypes that the gDNA method yielded from several donors. Imported from immuneACCESS, the table was reduced by TCRdb to in-frame sequences with V and J called. These copies leave out some clones; in studies compared against another copy, an unresolved V gene accounts for under half, and the cause of the remainder is not known. Clonal size and the V and J genes are those of that table, whereas D and trimming came from the DNA. This sample lists around 1,100,000 clones; about 72% were detected once. The ten largest clones represent approximately 0.95% of the sample.

The donors were healthy, HIV-negative adults with no recently reported acute infections or vaccinations. Only Caucasian adults living in Nashville, Tennessee, USA were represented among the donors. CD4+ T cells were enriched by magnetic negative selection, after which naive cells were positively selected on CD45RA and the negative fraction was taken as the memory subset. Blood was collected by leukapheresis, and PBMCs were isolated by Ficoll-Histopaque density gradient centrifugation and then cryopreserved in liquid nitrogen vapor phase. Purity and quantity of every magnetically sorted T cell population were checked by analytical flow cytometry. Each sorted fraction had its genomic DNA isolated and then quantified by UV absorbance on a Nanodrop 2000c. A note on this clone: Its target antigen remains unknown. No base qualities exist here, and no much larger clone lies one base off it.

The receptor comes from a man younger than 35 in good health. Some clones in this sample may be carry-over from other donors' samples. Material for sequencing was memory CD4+ T cells from PBMCs. Reading the label with the study, this specimen's cell subset or site is: CD45RA-negative fraction.

The DNA reads as follows: TGTGCCAGTAGTATGGGGGGCGCCTATGGCTACACCTTC. The encoded protein is CASSMGGAYGYTF. The chain is encoded by TRBV19 joined to TRBJ1-2; a tentative D call is TRBD1 (6 bases match). From cysteine to phenylalanine, the CDR3 is 13 amino acids long. Just CDR3 DNA is preserved here, 39 bases in frame from base 1. The junction carries 9 bases between V and J, which are trimmed by 3 bases and 4 bases respectively. The germline V gene (reference sequence) specifies LNHDA as CDR1 and SQIVND as CDR2.